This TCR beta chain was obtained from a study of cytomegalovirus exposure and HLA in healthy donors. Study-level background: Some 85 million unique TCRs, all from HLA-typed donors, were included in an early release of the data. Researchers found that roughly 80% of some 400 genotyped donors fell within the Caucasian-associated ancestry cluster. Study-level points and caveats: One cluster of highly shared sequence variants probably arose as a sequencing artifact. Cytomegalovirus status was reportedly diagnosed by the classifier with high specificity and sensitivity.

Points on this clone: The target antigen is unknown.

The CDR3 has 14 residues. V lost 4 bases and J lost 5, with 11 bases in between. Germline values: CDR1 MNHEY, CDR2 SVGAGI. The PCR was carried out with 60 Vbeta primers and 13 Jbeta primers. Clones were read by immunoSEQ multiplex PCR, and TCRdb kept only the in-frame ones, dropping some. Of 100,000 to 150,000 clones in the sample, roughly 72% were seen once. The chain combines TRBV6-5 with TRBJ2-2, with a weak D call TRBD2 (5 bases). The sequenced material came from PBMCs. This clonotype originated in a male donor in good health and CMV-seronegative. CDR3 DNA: TGTGCCAGCAGTTTCCGGACGGGGACCGGGGAGCTGTTTTTT. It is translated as CASSFRTGTGELFF.